This T cell receptor beta chain was sequenced during a study of blood T cell repertoires in COVID-19. CDR1 is SEHNR, CDR2 FQNEAQ, per germline (reference sequence). CDR3 size: 16 residues. V gave up 5 bases and J gave up 4 bases, with 19 bases separating them. Generated by immunoSEQ multiplex PCR, the TCRdb table keeps only in-frame clones and is missing some. This repertoire shows roughly 450,000 clones, 90% found once; its top ten account for about 0.57%. The sample taken for sequencing was PBMCs or T cells enriched from blood (not recorded which). J is TRBJ2-3 and V is TRBV7-9; a possible D gene is TRBD2 (7 bases). The clonotype was recovered from a young man who had recovered from COVID-19. The CDR3 is CASSPYPGGQPDTQYF. CDR3 nucleotides: TGTGCCAGCAGCCCCTATCCGGGGGGCCAGCCAGATACGCAGTATTTT.